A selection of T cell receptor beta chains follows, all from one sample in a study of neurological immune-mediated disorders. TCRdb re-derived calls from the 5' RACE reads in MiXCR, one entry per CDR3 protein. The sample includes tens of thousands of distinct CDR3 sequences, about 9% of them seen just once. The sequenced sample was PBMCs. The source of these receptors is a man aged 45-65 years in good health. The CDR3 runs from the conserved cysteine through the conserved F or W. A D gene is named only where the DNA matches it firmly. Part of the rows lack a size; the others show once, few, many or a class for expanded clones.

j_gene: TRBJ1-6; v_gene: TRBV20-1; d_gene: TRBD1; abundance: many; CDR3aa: CSARGPTGVANSPLHF; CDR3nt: TGCAGTGCTAGAGGACCTACAGGGGTTGCTAATTCACCCCTCCACTTT
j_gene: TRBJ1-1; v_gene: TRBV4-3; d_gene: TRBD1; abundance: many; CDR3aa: CASSPSGQGLNTEAFF; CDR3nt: TGCGCCAGCAGCCCTTCGGGACAGGGGCTAAACACTGAAGCTTTCTTT
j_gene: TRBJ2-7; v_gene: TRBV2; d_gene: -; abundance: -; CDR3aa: CASTMALNEQYF; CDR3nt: TGTGCCAGCACGATGGCTCTCAACGAGCAGTACTTC
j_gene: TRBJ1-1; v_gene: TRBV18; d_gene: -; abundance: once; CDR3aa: CASSPPLGELNTEAFF; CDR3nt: TGTGCCAGCTCACCCCCGCTCGGAGAATTGAACACTGAAGCTTTCTTT
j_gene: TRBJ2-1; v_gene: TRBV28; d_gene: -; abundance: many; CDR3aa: CASSFGQGKMMSYNEQFF; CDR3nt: TGTGCCAGCAGTTTCGGGCAGGGGAAGATGATGTCCTACAATGAGCAGTTCTTC
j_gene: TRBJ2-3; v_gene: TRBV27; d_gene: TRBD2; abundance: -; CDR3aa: CASGGLAGRHTDTQYF; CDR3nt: TGTGCCAGCGGCGGACTAGCGGGAAGACACACGGATACGCAGTATTTT
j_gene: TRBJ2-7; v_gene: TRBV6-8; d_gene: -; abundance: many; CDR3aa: CASSRSRASYEQYF; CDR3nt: TGTGCCAGCAGTAGGAGCAGGGCGTCCTACGAGCAGTACTTC
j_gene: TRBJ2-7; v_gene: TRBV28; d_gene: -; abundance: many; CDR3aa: CASSPNAGLQSEQYF; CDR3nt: TGTGCCAGTAGCCCAAATGCGGGGCTCCAAAGCGAGCAGTACTTC
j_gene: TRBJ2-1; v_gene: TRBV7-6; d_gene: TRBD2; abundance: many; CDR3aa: CASSVPGLAGGPRDNEQFF; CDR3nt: TGTGCCAGCAGCGTCCCGGGACTAGCGGGGGGTCCTAGGGACAATGAGCAGTTCTTC
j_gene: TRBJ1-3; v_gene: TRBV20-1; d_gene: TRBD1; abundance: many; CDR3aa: CSARDDRGSGNTIYF; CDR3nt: TGCAGTGCTAGAGACGACAGGGGATCAGGAAACACCATATATTTT
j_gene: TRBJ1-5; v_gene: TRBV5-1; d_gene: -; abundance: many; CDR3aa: CASSSGGLSNQPQHF; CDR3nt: TGCGCCAGCAGCTCGGGAGGCCTTAGCAATCAGCCCCAGCATTTT
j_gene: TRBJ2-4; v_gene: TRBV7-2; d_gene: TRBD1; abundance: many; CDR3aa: CASSPGQGWNIQYF; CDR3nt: TGTGCCAGCAGCCCGGGACAGGGGTGGAACATTCAGTACTTC
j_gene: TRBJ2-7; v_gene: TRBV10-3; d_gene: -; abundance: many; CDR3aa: CATTDTTVTEQYF; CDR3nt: TGTGCCACTACAGATACCACGGTAACCGAGCAGTACTTC
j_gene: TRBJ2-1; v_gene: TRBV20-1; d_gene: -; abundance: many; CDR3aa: CSAATGNEQFF; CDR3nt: TGCAGTGCGGCGACAGGCAATGAGCAGTTCTTC
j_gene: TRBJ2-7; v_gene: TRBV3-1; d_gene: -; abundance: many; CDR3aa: CASSPRLAYEQYF; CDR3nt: TGTGCCAGCAGCCCTCGATTGGCCTACGAGCAGTACTTC
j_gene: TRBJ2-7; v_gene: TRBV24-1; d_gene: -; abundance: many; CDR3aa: CATSDYQNGQYF; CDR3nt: TGTGCCACCAGTGATTATCAGAACGGGCAGTACTTC
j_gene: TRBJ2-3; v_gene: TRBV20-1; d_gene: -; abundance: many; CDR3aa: CSATDSSSTDTQYF; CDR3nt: TGCAGTGCAACAGACAGTTCTAGCACAGATACGCAGTATTTT
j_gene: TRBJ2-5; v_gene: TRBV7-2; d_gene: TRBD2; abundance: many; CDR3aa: CASSQPGLAWEQYF; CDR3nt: TGTGCCAGCAGCCAACCGGGACTAGCCTGGGAACAGTACTTC
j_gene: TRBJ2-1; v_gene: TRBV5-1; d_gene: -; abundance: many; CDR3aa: CASRLAFDEQFF; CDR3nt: TGCGCCAGCAGACTAGCTTTCGATGAGCAGTTCTTC
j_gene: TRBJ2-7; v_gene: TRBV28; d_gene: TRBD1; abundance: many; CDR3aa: CASSLGGQGRYEQYF; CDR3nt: TGTGCCAGCAGTCTGGGAGGACAGGGGCGCTACGAGCAGTACTTC
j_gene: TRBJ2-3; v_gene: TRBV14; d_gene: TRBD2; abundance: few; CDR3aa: CASSQDSWFREWREDPDTQYF; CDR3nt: TGTGCCAGCAGCCAAGATTCATGGTTTCGGGAGTGGCGGGAGGACCCAGATACGCAGTATTTT
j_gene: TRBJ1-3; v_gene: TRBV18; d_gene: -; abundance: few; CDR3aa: CASSTDLSGNTIYF; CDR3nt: TGTGCCAGCTCTACGGACCTCTCTGGAAACACCATATATTTT
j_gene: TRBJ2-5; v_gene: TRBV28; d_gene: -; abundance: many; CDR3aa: CASSLGVGSETQYF; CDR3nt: TGTGCCAGCAGTTTAGGTGTGGGGAGTGAGACCCAGTACTTC
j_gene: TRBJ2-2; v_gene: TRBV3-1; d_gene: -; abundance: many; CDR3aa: CASTSSDGELFF; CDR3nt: TGTGCCAGCACCTCCTCGGACGGGGAGCTGTTTTTT
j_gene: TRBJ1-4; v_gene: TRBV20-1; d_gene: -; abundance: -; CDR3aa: CSARDGEKLFF; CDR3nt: TGCAGTGCTAGAGACGGTGAAAAACTGTTTTTT
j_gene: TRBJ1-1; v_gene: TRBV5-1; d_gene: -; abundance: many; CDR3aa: CASRTVLGTEAFF; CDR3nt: TGCGCCAGCCGGACAGTTTTGGGCACTGAAGCTTTCTTT
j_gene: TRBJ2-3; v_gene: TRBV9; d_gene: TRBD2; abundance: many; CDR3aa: CASSGGVVAGVRTDTQYF; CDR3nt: TGTGCCAGCAGCGGTGGAGTGGTAGCGGGAGTTCGCACAGATACGCAGTATTTT
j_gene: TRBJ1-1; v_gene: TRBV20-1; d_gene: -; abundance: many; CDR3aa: CSARAALNMNTEAFF; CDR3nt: TGCAGTGCTAGAGCGGCACTGAACATGAACACTGAAGCTTTCTTT
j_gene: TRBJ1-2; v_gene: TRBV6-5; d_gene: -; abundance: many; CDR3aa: CASSYSRPDYGYTF; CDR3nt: TGTGCCAGCAGTTACTCGAGACCGGACTATGGCTACACCTTC
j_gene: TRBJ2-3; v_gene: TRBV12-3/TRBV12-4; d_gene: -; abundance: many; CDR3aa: CASSFGYTDTQYF; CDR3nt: TGTGCCAGCAGCTTCGGCTACACAGATACGCAGTATTTT
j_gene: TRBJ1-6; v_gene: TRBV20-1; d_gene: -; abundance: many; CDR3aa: CSARGARDSPLHF; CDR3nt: TGCAGTGCTAGGGGGGCTCGAGACTCACCCCTCCACTTT
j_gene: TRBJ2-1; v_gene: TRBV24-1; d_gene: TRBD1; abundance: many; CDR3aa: CATGTGDEQFF; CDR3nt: TGTGCCACCGGGACAGGGGATGAGCAGTTCTTC
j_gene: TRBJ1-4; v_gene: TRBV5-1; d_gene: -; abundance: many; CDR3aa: CASTPSGATNEKLFF; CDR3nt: TGCGCCAGCACGCCCTCAGGGGCAACTAATGAAAAACTGTTTTTT
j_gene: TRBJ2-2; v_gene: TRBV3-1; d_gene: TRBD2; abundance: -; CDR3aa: CANSQVTSGRSGELFF; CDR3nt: TGTGCCAACAGCCAAGTCACTAGCGGGAGATCTGGTGAGCTGTTTTTT